The 32 T cell receptor beta chains in this list originate from one sample, sequenced in a study of immune heterogeneity within non-small cell lung tumors. With 32 V and 13 J primers, multiplex PCR amplified the TCR beta CDR3. One entry per CDR3 protein results from TCRdb running MiXCR on the multiplex PCR reads. The table records some 3,200 distinct CDR3 sequences, 45% to 55% of them present only once. The authors used around 590 ng of bulk tumor genomic DNA per sample as template. Surgeons took several biopsies per primary tumor, spaced far apart, during surgery. Enrolled individuals presented with untreated, newly diagnosed non-small cell lung cancer and received curative surgery. Sequenced material: lung tumor tissue. The receptor source for this set is a man between 70 and 80 years old with non-small cell lung cancer.

This clonotype is large. V usage is TRBV11-2 and J usage is TRBJ2-3; 8 nucleotides line up with TRBD2. The J segment lost 3 bases and the V segment lost 5 bases, leaving 13 bases of the junction unmatched. Germline CDR1 reads SGHAT; CDR2 reads FQNNGV. The CDR3 totals 17 residues. The CDR3 reads CASSPRAGGFGTDTQYF. For the CDR3, the DNA is TGTGCCAGCAGCCCACGGGCGGGAGGTTTTGGGACAGATACGCAGTATTTT.

This clonotype was seen only a few times. The chain carries TRBV4-3 and TRBJ2-5, with TRBD1 identical over 9 bases. Unmatched junction bases numbered 6, after V lost 4 bases and J lost 0 bases. The CDR3 sequence is 16 residues long. Looked up from germline, CDR1 is LGHNA and CDR2 is YSLEER. The CDR3 bases are TGCGCCAGCAGCCCCGAAGGGACAGGGAACCAAGAGACCCAGTACTTC. Its translation is CASSPEGTGNQETQYF.

This clonotype is deemed large. The V and J genes are TRBV12-3 or TRBV12-4 and TRBJ2-7, with 11 bases identical to TRBD2. With V trimmed by 5 bases and J by 6 bases, 6 bases remained unmatched. The CDR3 consists of 14 residues. As DNA, the CDR3 is TGTGCCAGCAGTCAAACTAGCGGGAGTTCCGAGCAGTACTTC. Its protein is CASSQTSGSSEQYF.

The genes are TRBV20-1 and TRBJ2-1, with D tentatively TRBD2 (5 bases). The germline gives CDR1 DFQATT, CDR2 SNEGSKA (reference sequence). The CDR3 spans 13 residues. V shed 6 bases and J shed 6 bases, with 15 bases lying between them. The CDR3: CSALIGSGNEQFF. The CDR3 nucleotides read TGCAGTGCCCTAATTGGCAGCGGCAATGAGCAGTTCTTC.

The CDR3 DNA reads as TGCGCCAGCAGTGAGTCTGGCTATAGCAATCAGCCCCAGCATTTT. Its protein is CASSESGYSNQPQHF. The rearrangement joins TRBV10-2 to TRBJ1-5, with D uncertain. This CDR3 region has 15 residues. The V end was cut by 0 bases, the J end by 0 bases, with 6 bases between. Per germline, CDR1 WSHSY and CDR2 SAAADI.

This clonotype was found a few times. The chain has TRBV6-1 and TRBJ1-2; possible D gene TRBD1, 5 bases. The CDR3 length is 16 residues. Between the trimmed V and J ends, which lost 7 bases and 7 bases, there was a span of 25 bases. Germline lookup yields CDR1 MNHNS and CDR2 SASEGT. CDR3 sequence reads: CASTHQGGARAGGYTF. The CDR3, as DNA: TGTGCCAGCACCCACCAAGGAGGGGCGCGGGCCGGTGGCTACACCTTC.

V is TRBV28 and J is TRBJ2-7; D is uncertain. Germline values: CDR1 MDHEN, CDR2 SYDVKM. The CDR3 spans 13 residues. Trimming shortened V by 6 bases and J by 3 bases, and 12 bases separated the two germline ends. The CDR3 is CASRPTDHYEQYF. CDR3 bases: TGTGCCAGCAGGCCGACGGACCACTACGAGCAGTACTTC.

The chain joins TRBV2 to TRBJ2-7, with 10 bases aligning to TRBD2. Germline-derived CDR1 and CDR2 are SNHLY and FYNNEI. Losses at the gene ends were 1 base for V and 3 bases for J; bases not matched to a gene: 0. The CDR3 sequence is 14 residues long. CDR3 in DNA: TGTGCCAGCAGTGAAGGGACTAGCGGCTACGAGCAGTACTTC. This translates into CASSEGTSGYEQYF.

The chain uses TRBV19 and TRBJ1-5; D call uncertain. Germline V lookup: CDR1 LNHDA, CDR2 SQIVND (reference sequence). This CDR3 has 13 amino acids. With 7 bases removed from V and 6 bases from J, the gap between germline ends came to 13 bases. As DNA, the CDR3 is TGTGCCAGTAATTGGAAGGCAGGTCAGCCCCAGCATTTT. It encodes CASNWKAGQPQHF.

The chain's CDR3 is CASSESGEGYGYTF. The CDR3 DNA sequence: TGTGCCAGCAGTGAAAGCGGGGAAGGCTATGGCTACACCTTC. The V and J genes are TRBV2 and TRBJ1-2; D is uncertain. In germline, CDR1 is SNHLY, CDR2 FYNNEI. The CDR3 has 14 amino acids. Trimming took 2 bases from V and 4 from J, leaving 11 bases between them.

The J gene is TRBJ1-3, the V gene TRBV4-2; no reliable D call. The V and J ends lost 0 bases and 0 bases respectively, with 12 bases between them. CDR3 length: 17 residues. Germline loops: CDR1 LGHNA, CDR2 YNFKEQ. The CDR3 sequence is CASSQEGRQSSGNTIYF. The CDR3 DNA reads as TGTGCCAGCAGCCAAGAAGGCAGGCAGAGCTCTGGAAACACCATATATTTT.

In its sample, this clonotype was seen a few times. J is TRBJ2-2 and V is TRBV7-9; the D is unclear. Germline-derived CDR1 and CDR2 are SEHNR and FQNEAQ (reference sequence). The CDR3 is 13 amino acids. Trimming removed 5 bases at V and 0 bases at J, with 4 bases between. CDR3 sequence (DNA): TGTGCCAGCAGCGCCACGAACACCGGGGAGCTGTTTTTT. Residues: CASSATNTGELFF.

The DNA for the CDR3 is TGTGCCAGCAGTCCCATAACCGGGACAGGGTCCTATGGCTACACCTTC. It encodes CASSPITGTGSYGYTF. The rearrangement joins TRBV6-1 to TRBJ1-2; 9 bases agree with TRBD1. Germline V CDR1 and CDR2: MNHNS, SASEGT. Trimming took 5 bases from V and 4 from J; bases not matched to a gene: 11. The CDR3 covers 16 residues.

This chain connects TRBV30 to TRBJ2-7; the D gene is possibly TRBD1 (6 bases). V lost 3 bases and J lost 4, with 16 bases in between. CDR1 and CDR2 from the germline V gene are GTSNPN and SVGIG (reference sequence). The CDR3 runs to 14 residues. As DNA, the CDR3 is TGTGCCTGGAGAATCTATGTGGACAGTTACGAGCAGTACTTC. It specifies CAWRIYVDSYEQYF.

The rearrangement uses TRBV19 and TRBJ2-7; 12 bases agree with TRBD1. This CDR3 spans 15 amino acids. With 7 bases clipped from V and 0 bases from J, the junction kept 4 bases outside the gene matches. Germline V gene lookup returns CDR1 LNHDA and CDR2 SQIVND (reference sequence). CDR3 sequence reads: CASTRGQGASYEQYF. CDR3 bases: TGTGCCAGTACGCGGGGACAGGGGGCCTCCTACGAGCAGTACTTC.

This clonotype was seen just once. The J gene is TRBJ2-7, the V gene TRBV20-1; 8 bases fit TRBD1. Germline assignment: CDR1 DFQATT and CDR2 SNEGSKA (reference sequence). Trimming took 6 bases from V and 4 from J; bases not matched to a gene: 14. This CDR3 has 15 residues. CDR3 bases: TGCAGTGCAACAACCCCCATTCAGGGGGCGTACGAGCAGTACTTC. This codes for CSATTPIQGAYEQYF.

For the CDR3, the DNA is TGTGCCACCAGTGACACCCGTGGACAGGGTTTAGGTGGGGAGACCCAGTACTTC. Amino acids: CATSDTRGQGLGGETQYF. The V gene is TRBV24-1, the J gene TRBJ2-5; 8 bases are a match to TRBD1. The CDR3 consists of 18 residues. V trimming: 4 bases; J trimming: 5 bases; junction bases outside the gene matches: 17. In germline, CDR1 is KGHDR, CDR2 SFDVKD.

This chain connects TRBV6-5 to TRBJ1-1; possibly TRBD1 for D (5 bases). The germline CDR1 and CDR2 sequences are MNHEY and SVGAGI. The germline V and J ends were trimmed by 0 bases and 5 bases, with 13 bases remaining between them. The CDR3 spans 15 residues. In DNA, the CDR3 is TGTGCCAGCAGTTACTCAGGCAGGGTGGGGACTGAAGCTTTCTTT. Translation: CASSYSGRVGTEAFF.

The chain combines TRBV12-3 or TRBV12-4 with TRBJ1-5; D call uncertain. The V end lost 4 bases, the J end lost 9 bases, and 7 bases lay between the germline ends. This CDR3 region has 11 residues. CDR3 amino acids: CASSSVGPQHF. In DNA form, the CDR3 reads TGTGCCAGCAGTTCCGTCGGGCCCCAGCATTTT.

This chain uses TRBV6-5 with TRBJ1-1; D gene unclear. Germline assignment: CDR1 MNHEY and CDR2 SVGAGI. CDR3 length: 14 residues. Between the trimmed V and J ends, which lost 2 bases and 0 bases, there was a span of 7 bases. The CDR3 nucleotides are TGTGCCAGCAGTTACGATTTCATGAACACTGAAGCTTTCTTT. Its protein is CASSYDFMNTEAFF.

The chain combines TRBV20-1 with TRBJ1-5; unclear D gene. This CDR3 has 14 residues. From germline, CDR1 is DFQATT and CDR2 SNEGSKA (reference sequence). Trimming took off 3 bases at V and 4 bases at J, with 13 bases between the two ends. The CDR3 DNA is TGCAGTGCTAGGGCTGGGCAGTATAATCAGCCCCAGCATTTT. Its translation: CSARAGQYNQPQHF.

This chain uses TRBV4-1 with TRBJ2-2; TRBD1 agrees at 8 bases. The CDR3 is 17 amino acids. Looked up from germline, CDR1 is MGHRA and CDR2 is YSYEKL. The V and J ends lost 0 bases and 4 bases, in that order; junction bases with no gene match: 7. This CDR3 is CASSQDGGQALTGELFF. CDR3 in DNA: TGCGCCAGCAGCCAAGATGGGGGACAGGCCCTCACCGGGGAGCTGTTTTTT.

This chain links TRBV4-2 with TRBJ1-2; a possible D gene is TRBD1 (6 bases). The length of the CDR3 is 14 residues. With 0 bases removed from V and 5 bases from J, the gap between germline ends came to 10 bases. Germline V lookup: CDR1 LGHNA, CDR2 YNFKEQ. CDR3 sequence reads: CASSQEGGEYGYTF. The CDR3 DNA reads as TGTGCCAGCAGCCAAGAAGGGGGAGAGTATGGCTACACCTTC.

V usage is TRBV20-1 and J usage is TRBJ2-7; D is possibly TRBD2 (6 bases). Germline V CDR1 and CDR2: DFQATT, SNEGSKA (reference sequence). The CDR3 loop spans 13 amino acids. The V end was cut by 7 bases, the J end by 0 bases, with 13 bases between. CDR3: CSGTGLASYEQYF. CDR3 coding DNA: TGCAGTGGGACGGGACTTGCCTCCTACGAGCAGTACTTC.

The chain joins TRBV6-1 to TRBJ1-1, with D perhaps TRBD1 (5 bases). The CDR3 spans 14 residues. Germline CDR1 is MNHNS and CDR2 is SASEGT. Trimming took off 5 bases at V and 1 base at J, with 11 bases between the two ends. The CDR3 bases are TGTGCCAGCAGTTCTAGGGACCCGAACACTGAAGCTTTCTTT. This encodes CASSSRDPNTEAFF.

This clonotype was seen more than once but under ten times. The chain uses TRBV20-1 and TRBJ2-3, with TRBD2 as a possible D gene (7 bases). V shed 0 bases and J shed 5 bases, with 15 bases lying between them. Germline assignment: CDR1 DFQATT and CDR2 SNEGSKA (reference sequence). CDR3 length: 15 amino acids. This chain's CDR3 is CSARDPQRDKDTQYF. CDR3 sequence (DNA): TGCAGTGCTAGAGATCCGCAGCGGGACAAAGATACGCAGTATTTT.

This chain links TRBV7-2 with TRBJ2-7, with D tentatively TRBD2 (6 bases). V shed 1 base and J shed 4 bases, with 11 bases lying between them. Germline CDR1 is SGHTA and CDR2 is FQGNSA. The CDR3 length is 14 residues. The CDR3 is CASSLGLATYEQYF. The CDR3 bases are TGTGCCAGCAGCTTAGGGCTAGCGACATACGAGCAGTACTTC.

By share, this clonotype counts as large. V usage is TRBV20-1 and J usage is TRBJ1-2; TRBD1 matches 7 bases. The V gene's germline CDR1 is DFQATT and CDR2 SNEGSKA (reference sequence). The V and J ends lost 6 bases and 8 bases, in that order; junction bases with no gene match: 15. The CDR3 is 14 residues long. The CDR3 sequence is CSANLQGSYGGYTF. For the CDR3, the DNA is TGCAGTGCCAATCTACAGGGGTCGTATGGCGGCTACACCTTC.

The chain links TRBV20-1 to TRBJ1-2, with D unclear. This CDR3 has 14 amino acids. Germline V gene data show CDR1 as DFQATT and CDR2 as SNEGSKA (reference sequence). V lost 3 bases and J lost 8, with 19 bases in between. The CDR3 spells CSARRELSGGGYTF. The CDR3 DNA sequence: TGCAGTGCTAGGAGGGAGCTGTCAGGAGGAGGCTACACCTTC.

This chain uses TRBV20-1 with TRBJ2-5, with TRBD2 identical over 12 bases. Per the germline V gene, CDR1 is DFQATT and CDR2 is SNEGSKA (reference sequence). This CDR3 region has 14 residues. V dropped 3 bases and J dropped 5; count of bases not matched to a gene: 4. This chain's CDR3 is CSARTSGRGETQYF. In nucleotides, the CDR3 is TGCAGTGCTAGGACTAGCGGGAGAGGCGAGACCCAGTACTTC.

This clonotype appeared a few times. The chain joins TRBV9 to TRBJ2-3; D ambiguous. Germline V gene lookup returns CDR1 SGDLS and CDR2 YYNGEE. The CDR3 loop spans 13 amino acids. Trimming removed 1 base from V and 5 bases from J, with 8 bases in between. The CDR3 loop is CASSVSTQDTQYF. The CDR3 bases are TGTGCCAGCAGCGTATCCACCCAAGATACGCAGTATTTT.

This clonotype was seen only once. The chain recombines TRBV7-6 with TRBJ2-1, with 7 bases that match TRBD1. Germline V CDR1 and CDR2: SGHVS, FNYEAQ. This CDR3 has 17 amino acids. V was pared by 1 base and J by 2 bases, with 8 bases of the junction left unmatched. The CDR3 bases are TGTGCCAGCAGCTTAGTACAACAGGGGTCTGCCTACAATGAGCAGTTCTTC. Amino acids: CASSLVQQGSAYNEQFF.